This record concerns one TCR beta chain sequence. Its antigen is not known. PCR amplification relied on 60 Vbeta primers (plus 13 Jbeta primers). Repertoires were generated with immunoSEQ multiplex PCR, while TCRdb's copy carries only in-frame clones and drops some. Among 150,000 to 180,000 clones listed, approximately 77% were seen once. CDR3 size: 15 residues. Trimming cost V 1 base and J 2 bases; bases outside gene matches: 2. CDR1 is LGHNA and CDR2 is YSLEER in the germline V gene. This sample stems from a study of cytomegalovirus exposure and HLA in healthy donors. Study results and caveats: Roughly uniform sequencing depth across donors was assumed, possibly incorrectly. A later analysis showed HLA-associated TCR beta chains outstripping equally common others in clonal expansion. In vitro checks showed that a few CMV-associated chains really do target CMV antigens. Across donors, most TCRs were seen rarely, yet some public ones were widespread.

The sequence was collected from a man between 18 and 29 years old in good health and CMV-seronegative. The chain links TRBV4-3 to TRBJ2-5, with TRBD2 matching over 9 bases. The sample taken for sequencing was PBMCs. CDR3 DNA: TGCGCCAGCAGCCAAGGAGCGGGGGGACAAGAGACCCAGTACTTC. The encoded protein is CASSQGAGGQETQYF.